The rows below give T cell receptor beta chains drawn from one sample of a study of regulatory T cells in long-lasting Graves disease. TCRdb reprocessed the multiplex PCR reads with MiXCR, giving one entry per CDR3 protein. The table lists some 230,000 distinct CDR3 sequences, around 20% of them singletons, with less than 25% in the top ten. The material sequenced was peripheral blood mononuclear cells (PBMCs), taken at new diagnosis, from a patient treated with antithyroid drugs. The receptors were gathered from a female donor with Graves disease. Both conserved end residues are trimmed from each CDR3.

j_gene: TRBJ2-3; v_gene: TRBV11-2; CDR3aa: ASESDTQY
j_gene: TRBJ2-5; v_gene: TRBV12-3/TRBV12-4; CDR3aa: ASSLVRVLGRRQEETQY
j_gene: TRBJ1-1; v_gene: TRBV2; CDR3aa: ASSYDTEAF
j_gene: TRBJ2-1; v_gene: TRBV5-1; CDR3aa: ASSLVPSLAGYNEQF
j_gene: TRBJ2-1; v_gene: TRBV4-3; CDR3aa: ASSQDWSGLTDEQF
j_gene: TRBJ1-1; v_gene: TRBV12-3/TRBV12-4; CDR3aa: ASSLEGLHEAF
j_gene: TRBJ2-1; v_gene: TRBV11-2; CDR3aa: ASRGDRTSGRSTYNEQF
j_gene: TRBJ1-5; v_gene: TRBV20-1; CDR3aa: SARDRRARNQPQH
j_gene: TRBJ2-1; v_gene: TRBV6-2/TRBV6-3; CDR3aa: ASSYIGGEQF
j_gene: TRBJ1-2; v_gene: TRBV6-1; CDR3aa: ASSTRSNYGYT
j_gene: TRBJ1-2; v_gene: TRBV28; CDR3aa: ASSSRRGFDYGYT
j_gene: TRBJ2-7; v_gene: TRBV10-3; CDR3aa: AISRQGNEQY
j_gene: TRBJ2-7; v_gene: TRBV10-3; CDR3aa: AISASGRIHEQY
j_gene: TRBJ2-7; v_gene: TRBV19; CDR3aa: ASSSHSGRAGYEQY
j_gene: TRBJ1-5; v_gene: TRBV30; CDR3aa: AWGEQAHQPQH
j_gene: TRBJ1-5; v_gene: TRBV12-3/TRBV12-4; CDR3aa: ASSFGQINQPQH
j_gene: TRBJ2-7; v_gene: TRBV12-3/TRBV12-4; CDR3aa: ASSKGTSGRAGYEQY
j_gene: TRBJ1-6; v_gene: TRBV7-9; CDR3aa: ASSLEGADSPLH
j_gene: TRBJ1-5; v_gene: TRBV30; CDR3aa: AWRRDSNQPQH
j_gene: TRBJ2-7; v_gene: TRBV30; CDR3aa: AWGGSSSISYEQY
j_gene: TRBJ1-1; v_gene: TRBV7-9; CDR3aa: ASSFPEMNTEAF
j_gene: TRBJ1-1; v_gene: TRBV11-3; CDR3aa: ASSLDPGVRTEAF